This TCR beta chain derives from a study of T cells in Graves' hyperthyroidism and ophthalmopathy. The study, taken as a whole, reports: From stable hyperthyroidism, ophthalmopathy was set apart by a 13 V-J model. Most thyroid clonotypes expanded above 0.001 appeared in blood too.

This clonotype was seen only a few times. Its antigen is unknown. Trimming shortened V by 4 bases and J by 3 bases, and 10 bases separated the two germline ends. The CDR3 is 13 residues long. Germline CDR1 SEHNR, CDR2 FQNEAQ (reference sequence). Patients were aged 18 to 65, had disease duration under 2 months, and had newly diagnosed hyperthyroidism. At first hyperthyroidism diagnosis, before any ophthalmopathy symptoms, the blood sample was collected. It was RNA transcripts that yielded the amplified TCR beta CDR3 regions. With the HTBI primer set, the TCR CDR3 went through a first round of RT-PCR. From the multiplex PCR reads, TCRdb called clonotypes with MiXCR, one entry per CDR3 protein. The sample contains 730,000 or so distinct CDR3 sequences, 18% of which appear only once.

The sample consisted of blood. This receptor was obtained from a woman aged 50 to 60 with Graves' hyperthyroidism that later progressed to Graves' ophthalmopathy. The V call is TRBV7-9, the J call TRBJ2-7, with a tentative D call TRBD1 (6 bases). The CDR3 spells CASSSGQLYEQYF. The CDR3, as DNA: TGTGCCAGCAGCTCGGGACAACTCTACGAGCAGTACTTC.